This TCR beta chain was retrieved from a study of blood T cells in healthy people across ages. This clonotype turned up a few times. The CDR3 runs to 15 residues. V was cut by 3 bases and J by 8 bases, with 20 bases left in between. Primed by a sample-barcoded 5' primer and a J-beta primer mix, a second PCR proceeded for 7 to 11 cycles. In TCRdb, the 5' RACE reads were re-called with MiXCR into one record per CDR3 protein. Altogether 1.5 million to 2 million distinct CDR3 sequences are present, approximately 30% being singletons, with the ten largest covering 7.7%. Sequencing input: blood. The sequence was collected from a woman younger than 45 in good health. V usage is TRBV12-3 or TRBV12-4 and J usage is TRBJ2-7; D remains unclear. For the CDR3, the DNA is TGTGCCAGCAGTTTCGCCGGACGGGTACCTTTACAGCAGTACTTC. This translates into CASSFAGRVPLQQYF.